The text below deals with one T cell receptor (beta chain). The treatment denotes: around 19 received Ad26.COV2.S at low or high dose, single or two shots; about 5 received placebo; per-sample allocation not given. Day 63 after the first injection of vaccine or placebo was the sampling time. Cohort 1b enrolled adults aged 18-55 years in Boston. Wuhan-strain spike was delivered by a replication-incompetent Ad26 vector. The data derive from a study of Ad26.COV2.S vaccination and SARS-CoV-2 variants. Turning to the study itself: Once or twice, 56 days apart, Ad26.COV2.S was delivered intramuscularly.

Sequencing used immunoSEQ multiplex PCR; TCRdb keeps in-frame clones, though not all of them. The sample has around 370,000 clones; about 85% are singletons. With 4 bases removed from V and 2 bases from J, the gap between germline ends came to 15 bases. CDR1 is SGDLS and CDR2 is YYNGEE in the germline V gene. CDR3 size: 15 residues. This chain joins TRBV9 and TRBJ1-1; D remains ambiguous. The sequenced sample was peripheral blood, obtained in a trial of Ad26.COV2.S vaccine versus placebo. The clonotype originates from a person between 18 and 60 years old who received the Ad26.COV2.S COVID-19 vaccine or a placebo. Here the CDR3 reads CASSPRQQLNTEAFF. CDR3 coding DNA: TGTGCCAGCAGCCCGAGGCAGCAATTAAACACTGAAGCTTTCTTT.